These T cell receptor beta chains were read from a single sample in a study of beta chain features in type 1 diabetes. Using immunoSEQ multiplex PCR, the repertoire was profiled, and TCRdb retains in-frame clones only, with some absent. The sample shows roughly 340,000 clones, 10% to 15% of them seen only once. Sequencing used naive CD4+ T cells from blood. The origin of the receptors is a woman between 18 and 30 years old with type 1 diabetes. Each CDR3 is given with its conserved first and last residue. The D gene is left open where the match is weak. Rows give clone size only sometimes, using once, few, many, or a class for an expanded clone.

d_call	j_call	clone_size	v_call	cdr3_aa	cdr3_nt
TRBD2	TRBJ2-7	-	TRBV9	CASSPTGLAGGEQYF	TGTGCCAGCAGCCCCACGGGACTAGCGGGGGGCGAGCAGTACTTC
-	TRBJ2-7	-	TRBV7-2	CASSLARAHEQYF	TGTGCCAGCAGCTTAGCCAGGGCCCACGAGCAGTACTTC
TRBD1	TRBJ2-3	once	TRBV18	CASSSGQKGTDTQYF	TGTGCCAGCTCTTCGGGACAGAAGGGTACAGATACGCAGTATTTT
-	TRBJ2-7	-	TRBV2	CASSVARSYEQYF	TGTGCCAGCAGTGTGGCCAGGTCCTACGAGCAGTACTTC
TRBD2	TRBJ2-7	-	TRBV6-5	CASSPYGRERNEQYF	TGTGCCAGCAGTCCCTATGGGCGGGAGAGGAACGAGCAGTACTTC
-	TRBJ2-7	few	TRBV4-3	CASSLRTTSYEQYF	TGCGCCAGCAGCCTACGGACAACCTCCTACGAGCAGTACTTC
TRBD2	TRBJ2-2	few	TRBV4-2	CASSQRGLAGAGGTGELFF	TGTGCCAGCAGCCAGAGGGGACTAGCGGGAGCGGGCGGCACCGGGGAGCTGTTTTTT
-	TRBJ2-1	-	TRBV18	CASSPSVSSYNEQFF	TGTGCCAGCTCACCGTCCGTGAGCTCCTACAATGAGCAGTTCTTC
-	TRBJ2-1	-	TRBV7-9	CASSTGYNEQFF	TGTGCCAGCAGTACAGGCTACAATGAGCAGTTCTTC
-	TRBJ2-2	few	TRBV7-3	CASSPGAGELFF	TGTGCCAGCAGTCCGGGGGCCGGGGAGCTGTTTTTT
-	TRBJ1-1	few	TRBV10-3	CAISEGADTEAFF	TGTGCCATCAGTGAAGGGGCAGACACTGAAGCTTTCTTT
TRBD2	TRBJ2-3	few	TRBV6-5	CASTRDYSTDTQYF	TGTGCCAGCACCCGGGACTACTCCACAGATACGCAGTATTTT